What follows are 2 T cell receptor beta chains derived from one specimen sequenced in a study of T cells in Graves' hyperthyroidism and ophthalmopathy. There were TCR beta CDR3 regions amplified from RNA transcripts. A set of HTBI primers served as the primers for a first-round RT-PCR of the TCR CDR3. TCRdb redid the calling of the multiplex PCR reads with MiXCR, one entry per CDR3 protein. The data show fewer than 700,000 distinct CDR3 sequences, approximately 17% seen once. The sample consisted of blood. The source is a woman aged 18-29 years with Graves' ophthalmopathy.

This clonotype was recorded at least ten times. V usage is TRBV12-3 or TRBV12-4 and J usage is TRBJ1-5; 12 positions match TRBD1. Unmatched junction bases numbered 5, after V lost 6 bases and J lost 5 bases. The CDR3 is made up of 15 amino acids. The CDR3 region is CASRGQGAGYQPQHF. In nucleotides, the CDR3 is TGTGCCAGCAGGGGACAGGGGGCCGGCTATCAGCCCCAGCATTTT.

This clonotype occurred a few times. The V and J genes are TRBV7-2 and TRBJ1-2, with a tentative D call TRBD1 (5 bases). The V gene lost 0 bases and the J gene lost 2 bases, with 10 bases spanning the gap. This CDR3 has 15 residues. Germline V gene sequence: CDR1 SGHTA, CDR2 FQGNSA. CDR3 nucleotide sequence: TGTGCCAGCAGCTTAGCCCCCCGGGGCAACTATGGCTACACCTTC. Protein sequence: CASSLAPRGNYGYTF.